Below are 10 T cell receptor beta chains sequenced from a single sample in a study of regulatory T cells in long-lasting Graves disease. Assembly of TCR beta libraries relied on iRepertoire HTBI primers together with Arm-PCR of CDR3 regions. TCRdb reanalysed the multiplex PCR reads using MiXCR and keeps one entry per CDR3 protein. Of about 470,000 distinct CDR3 sequences listed, roughly a fifth are singletons. Sample time point: persistent/refractory GD, antithyroid drugs over 5 years with positive TRAb. Generation of the TCR library employed RNA extracted from PBMCs. Material: peripheral blood mononuclear cells (PBMCs), obtained when the disease was refractory, from a patient treated with antithyroid drugs. The source of these receptors is a female donor with Graves disease.

J is TRBJ2-3 and V is TRBV7-9, with 10 bases lining up with TRBD2. The CDR3 is made up of 16 amino acids. V lost 4 bases and J lost 2; bases outside the gene matches: 6. Germline CDR1 is SEHNR and CDR2 is FQNEAQ (reference sequence). The CDR3 nucleotides are TGTGCCAGCAGCTCAGGACTAGCGGAGATCACAGATACGCAGTATTTT. Its protein is CASSSGLAEITDTQYF.

This chain links TRBV19 with TRBJ2-4; 9 positions match TRBD1. CDR1 is LNHDA and CDR2 is SQIVND in the germline V gene (reference sequence). J lost 5 bases, V lost 6 bases, and 5 bases had no gene match. CDR3 length: 14 amino acids. CDR3 DNA sequence: TGTGCCAGTAGGAAACAGGGGGCGGAAAACATTCAGTACTTC. This codes for CASRKQGAENIQYF.

Of note for this clonotype: The junction departs from the called germline gene at one end, perhaps through a read error. The chain recombines TRBV28 with TRBJ2-7, with 8 bases lining up with TRBD2. Germline CDR1 reads MDHEN; CDR2 reads SYDVKM. There are 14 residues in the CDR3. As DNA, the CDR3 is TGTGCCGGCAGTTTGACAGGCGGCGGGGGGGAGCAGTACTTC. Translation gives CAGSLTGGGGEQYF.

The chain joins TRBV14 to TRBJ1-3; no clear D. The CDR3 is 13 amino acids. From germline, CDR1 is SGHDN and CDR2 FVKESK. V lost 5 bases and J lost 4, with 9 bases in between. For the CDR3, the DNA is TGTGCCAGCAGCGTGCTCCGGGGAAACACCATATATTTT. It encodes CASSVLRGNTIYF.

This clonotype was observed at least ten times. A junction boundary mismatches the germline segment, possibly from a read error. The V gene is TRBV29-1, the J gene TRBJ2-5, with TRBD1 as a possible D gene (5 bases). The CDR3 consists of 12 residues. Germline CDR1 SQVTM, CDR2 ANQGSEA. CDR3 region: CSVEEGEETQYF. DNA for the CDR3: TGCAGCGTAGAAGAAGGGGAAGAGACCCAGTACTTC.

This chain uses TRBV19 with TRBJ2-1, with 10 bases matching TRBD1. The CDR3 loop spans 14 amino acids. V was pared by 5 bases and J by 7 bases, with 5 bases of the junction left unmatched. Germline V gene data show CDR1 as LNHDA and CDR2 as SQIVND (reference sequence). The CDR3, as DNA: TGTGCCAGTAGTGGGGACAGGGGTCGGAATGAGCAGTTCTTC. It codes for CASSGDRGRNEQFF.

The V gene is TRBV20-1, the J gene TRBJ1-2; 9 bases fit TRBD1. J gave up 4 bases and V 0 bases, and 18 bases lay outside the gene matches. The germline V gene encodes CDR1 DFQATT and CDR2 SNEGSKA (reference sequence). The CDR3 totals 19 residues. As DNA, the CDR3 is TGCAGTGCTAGAGACACCGGGACAGGGATTTATAATAAATCCTATGGCTACACCTTC. Translating it yields CSARDTGTGIYNKSYGYTF.

This clonotype was picked up many times. The J gene is TRBJ2-7, the V gene TRBV7-2, with a tentative D call TRBD1 (5 bases). CDR1 is SGHTA and CDR2 is FQGNSA in the germline V gene. Trimming shortened V by 3 bases and J by 4 bases, and 7 bases separated the two germline ends. The length of the CDR3 is 12 residues. In DNA form, the CDR3 reads TGTGCCAGCAGCTTGACAGAATACGAGCAGTACTTC. It specifies CASSLTEYEQYF.

This sequence joins TRBV29-1 and TRBJ1-1; 10 bases match TRBD1. This CDR3 contains 16 residues. Germline V gene data show CDR1 as SQVTM and CDR2 as ANQGSEA. J was trimmed by 5 bases and V by 5 bases; bases with no gene match: 14. CDR3 sequence reads: CSVRTTRGTGVTEAFF. CDR3 coding DNA: TGCAGCGTTCGAACCACAAGGGGGACAGGGGTGACTGAAGCTTTCTTT.

This clonotype was seen at least ten times. This sequence joins TRBV2 and TRBJ1-2, with D unclear. Trimming pared 0 bases from V and 8 bases from J, leaving 7 bases between. Germline lookup yields CDR1 SNHLY and CDR2 FYNNEI. The CDR3 runs to 12 residues. CDR3 nucleotide sequence: TGTGCCAGCAGTGAAGCGGGTTCCGGCTACACCTTC. Translation gives CASSEAGSGYTF.